This TCR beta chain was recorded in a study of T cells in Graves' hyperthyroidism and ophthalmopathy. There are 13 residues in the CDR3. V was clipped by 6 bases and J by 6 bases, with 17 bases between them. Germline assignment: CDR1 GTSNPN and CDR2 SVGIG (reference sequence). TCR beta CDR3 regions were amplified from RNA. HTBI primers were used for first-round RT-PCR of the TCR CDR3. From the multiplex PCR reads, TCRdb called clonotypes with MiXCR, one entry per CDR3 protein. The profile shows under 250,000 distinct CDR3 sequences, around 16% of them singletons. Hyperthyroidism had been newly diagnosed in patients aged 18 to 65, and its duration was under 2 months. This clonotype was counted many times.

This sequence joins TRBV30 and TRBJ1-1; no reliable D call. Material: blood. The origin of this receptor is a woman aged 50 to 60 with Graves' hyperthyroidism. The CDR3 here is CACRGPVVAEAFF. As DNA, the CDR3 is TGTGCCTGCCGCGGACCCGTGGTCGCTGAAGCTTTCTTT.